The 10 T cell receptor beta chains presented below share a single source sample, sequenced in a study of blood T cell repertoires in COVID-19. Repertoires were generated with immunoSEQ multiplex PCR, while TCRdb's copy carries only in-frame clones and drops some. The table has fewer than 250,000 clones, approximately 81% seen once. The source material was PBMCs or T cells enriched from blood (not recorded which). The receptors were gathered from a woman in her 50s with acute COVID-19.

The rearrangement links TRBV5-1 to TRBJ1-3; TRBD1 agrees at 7 bases. The V segment lost 3 bases and the J segment 0 bases; nucleotides outside the gene matches: 3. This CDR3 contains 15 residues. CDR1 and CDR2 from the germline V gene are SGHRS and YFSETQ. CDR3 residues: CASSWSGGSGNTIYF. CDR3 bases: TGCGCCAGCAGCTGGTCAGGGGGCTCTGGAAACACCATATATTTT.

The chain combines TRBV27 with TRBJ2-7; 9 bases line up with TRBD1. V lost 2 bases, J lost 4 bases, and 6 bases stayed unmatched. The CDR3 is made up of 15 amino acids. From germline, CDR1 is MNHEY and CDR2 SMNVEV (reference sequence). DNA for the CDR3: TGTGCCAGCAGTTTAAGGGGACAGGGCCTATACGAGCAGTACTTC. It is translated as CASSLRGQGLYEQYF.

The gene calls are TRBV7-2 and TRBJ2-1, with 8 bases that match TRBD2. The CDR3 is made up of 17 amino acids. With V trimmed by 1 base and J by 3 bases, 8 bases remained unmatched. In germline, CDR1 is SGHTA, CDR2 FQGNSA. CDR3 amino acids: CASSLVGGAAVYNEQFF. CDR3 sequence (DNA): TGTGCCAGCAGCTTAGTCGGGGGGGCTGCCGTCTACAATGAGCAGTTCTTC.

The V call is TRBV19, the J call TRBJ2-1; 7 bases align to TRBD1. Germline CDR1 LNHDA, CDR2 SQIVND (reference sequence). CDR3 length equals 18 residues. With V trimmed by 3 bases and J by 8 bases, 19 bases remained unmatched. In nucleotides, the CDR3 is TGTGCCAGTAGTATGGGTTTCCGGACAGGCTACTCTGGGGATGAGCAGTTCTTC. Protein product: CASSMGFRTGYSGDEQFF.

J is TRBJ2-7 and V is TRBV6-5; D is undetermined. The ends were cut back, 9 bases at V and 5 bases at J, with 8 bases in the middle. The CDR3 contains 10 residues. Germline V gene lookup returns CDR1 MNHEY and CDR2 SVGAGI. The chain's CDR3 is CASPVHEQYF. CDR3 nucleotides: TGTGCCAGTCCGGTCCACGAGCAGTACTTC.

The chain joins TRBV21-1 to TRBJ2-7; the DNA was not used to check the table's D call, TRBD1. TRBV21-1 is a pseudogene locus. CDR3 length equals 13 residues. CDR3 nucleotides: TGTGCCATCCCTAGGAGGGGGCGGTACGAGCAGTACTTC. This sequence encodes CAIPRRGRYEQYF.

The CDR3 region has the DNA TGTGCCAGCAGCGGGGGACTCAAGCCTGGAAACACCATATATTTT. It encodes CASSGGLKPGNTIYF. This chain connects TRBV5-8 to TRBJ1-3; weak D call: TRBD1 (5 bases). This CDR3 has 15 amino acids. In germline, CDR1 is SGHTS, CDR2 YDEGEE. Deletions cut 4 bases from V and 2 bases from J, with 13 bases between.

This clone occurred once. J is TRBJ2-1 and V is TRBV5-1, with D possibly matching TRBD1 (5 bases). The CDR3 is 14 amino acids. CDR1 and CDR2 (germline): SGHRS, YFSETQ. V was trimmed by 0 bases and J by 3 bases, leaving 7 bases between them. The CDR3 loop reads CASSLEGNYNEQFF. In DNA form, the CDR3 reads TGCGCCAGCAGCTTGGAGGGGAACTACAATGAGCAGTTCTTC. The whole variable domain, filled in from reference TRBV5-1 and TRBJ2-1, reads KAGVTQTPRYLIKTRGQQVTLSCSPISGHRSVSWYQQTPGQGLQFLFEYFSETQRNKGNFPGRFSGRQFSNSRSEMNVSTLELGDSALYLCASSLEGNYNEQFFGPGTRLTVL.

The genes are TRBV14 and TRBJ2-7; 7 bases match TRBD2. CDR3 length equals 17 residues. The germline CDR1 and CDR2 sequences are SGHDN and FVKESK. V lost 4 bases and J lost 3; bases outside the gene matches: 15. The CDR3 DNA is TGTGCCAGCAGCCGGATTGCTGGAACGGGAGGTGGCTACGAGCAGTACTTC. It yields the protein CASSRIAGTGGGYEQYF.

The chain joins TRBV27 to TRBJ1-3; D is undetermined. CDR1 and CDR2 (germline): MNHEY, SMNVEV (reference sequence). The CDR3 totals 14 residues. The ends were cut back, 2 bases at V and 3 bases at J, with 8 bases in the middle. The CDR3 protein is CASSLSHGGNTIYF. CDR3 in DNA: TGTGCCAGCAGTTTAAGCCACGGTGGAAACACCATATATTTT.